What follows are 7 T cell receptor beta chains derived from one specimen sequenced in a study of a mutant IDH1 vaccine in newly diagnosed glioma. The data were produced by immunoSEQ multiplex PCR, yet TCRdb's version contains in-frame clones alone and is incomplete. Found here are fewer than 40,000 clones, 75% to 80% of them singletons; the top ten hold around 5.9%. These receptors' targets are unknown. Indicated time point: week 5, during vaccination. Doses consisted of 300 ug of mutant IDH1 20-mer peptide each, paired with topical imiquimod. Specimen: PBMCs, collected from a glioma patient whose treatment included an IDH1 peptide vaccine. These receptors were obtained from a man aged 40-49 years with glioma.

The gene calls are TRBV6-6 and TRBJ1-2; tentative D call: TRBD1 (6 bases). CDR1 MNHNY and CDR2 SVGAGI come from the germline V gene (reference sequence). Between the trimmed V and J ends, which lost 6 bases and 1 base, there was a span of 9 bases. CDR3 length: 13 residues. CDR3 protein: CASSLQGNYGYTF. For the CDR3, the DNA is TGTGCCAGCAGCCTACAGGGTAACTATGGCTACACCTTC.

The chain links TRBV9 to TRBJ2-7; the match to TRBD1 covers 8 bases. Germline V gives CDR1 SGDLS, CDR2 YYNGEE. The CDR3 has 14 residues. Losses at the gene ends were 4 bases for V and 3 bases for J; bases not matched to a gene: 6. CDR3 nucleotides: TGTGCCAGCAGCCCAGGACAGGGTGGCTACGAGCAGTACTTC. Protein product: CASSPGQGGYEQYF.

The genes are TRBV7-8 and TRBJ2-7; 9 bases are a match to TRBD1. V was pared by 0 bases and J by 0 bases, with 3 bases of the junction left unmatched. This CDR3 region has 16 residues. Looked up from germline, CDR1 is SGHVS and CDR2 is FQNEAQ. The CDR3 is CASSLARTGDSYEQYF. The CDR3 coding sequence is TGTGCCAGCAGCTTAGCGAGGACAGGGGACTCCTACGAGCAGTACTTC.

This chain uses TRBV7-2 with TRBJ2-7; 10 bases are shared with TRBD1. Unmatched junction bases numbered 7, after V lost 3 bases and J lost 5 bases. The CDR3 is made up of 15 amino acids. Germline V CDR1 and CDR2: SGHTA, FQGNSA. For the CDR3, the DNA is TGTGCCAGCAGCTTGGGCCGGGACAGGGGTAACGAGCAGTACTTC. Residues: CASSLGRDRGNEQYF. The whole variable domain, filled in from reference TRBV7-2 and TRBJ2-7, reads GAGVSQSPSNKVTEKGKDVELRCDPISGHTALYWYRQSLGQGLEFLIYFQGNSAPDKSGLPSDRFSAERTGGSVSTLTIQRTQQEDSAVYLCASSLGRDRGNEQYFGPGTRLTVT.

The chain couples TRBV6-5 to TRBJ1-1; D not certain. V lost 0 bases to trimming and J lost 5 bases, with 13 bases between them. In germline, CDR1 is MNHEY, CDR2 SVGAGI. This CDR3 has 15 amino acids. CDR3 in DNA: TGTGCCAGCAGTTACTCGAGAAATTGGCGAACTGAAGCTTTCTTT. This translates into CASSYSRNWRTEAFF.

The chain couples TRBV7-9 to TRBJ2-7; D remains unclear. With 11 bases removed from V and 6 bases from J, the gap between germline ends came to 26 bases. Germline lookup yields CDR1 SEHNR and CDR2 FQNEAQ (reference sequence). The CDR3 length is 15 residues. The CDR3, as DNA: TGTGCCGAGCAGCCCCTTACGACCGCTCCTGTCGAGCAGTACTTC. This encodes CAEQPLTTAPVEQYF.

The chain couples TRBV5-6 to TRBJ2-7; 7 positions match TRBD1. J was trimmed by 3 bases and V by 1 base; bases with no gene match: 4. Germline lookup yields CDR1 SGHDT and CDR2 YYEEEE. This CDR3 comprises 14 residues. CDR3 in DNA: TGTGCCAGCAGCTTGACCGGGACAGTCTACGAGCAGTACTTC. This sequence encodes CASSLTGTVYEQYF.